These 15 T cell receptor beta chains originate from one sample sequenced in a study of response to subunit inactivated influenza vaccine (dated by TCRdb to between 2017 and 2018). Library preparation was by RT-PCR. The sample was run on an Illumina HiSeq 2500. TCRdb handled the public reads itself, with Q25 trimming in fastp and clone calling in MiXCR, and kept productive beta chains. All rows with the same CDR3 protein become a single entry with the most common DNA and genes. The sample includes about 540,000 distinct CDR3 sequences, with approximately 20% observed a single time. 2.5% to 3.5% of the sample rests with the top ten. The same specimen was also included in a second study, on T cells expressing NK-cell markers. As the second paper documents: 5'RACE template switching, by which a universal primer site and unique molecular identifiers were added, was used to make TCR beta cDNA libraries.

The material sequenced was CD4+ T cells sorted from PBMCs, taken 12 days after vaccination. Receptors originate from a man between 50 and 59 years old who received an inactivated influenza vaccine. Donor details come from another sample of the same person, matched by shared clones.

There are a few counts of this clonotype. J is TRBJ1-2 and V is TRBV6-2 or TRBV6-3; D is ambiguous. V gave up 0 bases and J gave up 4 bases, with 18 bases separating them. CDR1 MNHEY and CDR2 SVGEGT come from the germline V gene. The CDR3 extends over 17 amino acids. For the CDR3, the DNA is TGTGCCAGCAGTTACTCAGGACGGCCGGGAGGAACCTATGGCTACACCTTC. The encoded protein is CASSYSGRPGGTYGYTF.

This clonotype was seen only a few times. V gene TRBV7-2 combines with J gene TRBJ2-1; D tentatively fits TRBD1 or TRBD2 (5 bases each). From germline, CDR1 is SGHTA and CDR2 FQGNSA. This CDR3 is built from 15 residues. The ends were cut back, 1 base at V and 8 bases at J, with 15 bases in the middle. The CDR3 is CASSLVRGKEYEQFF. The CDR3 nucleotides are TGTGCCAGCAGCTTAGTGAGGGGTAAAGAGTATGAGCAGTTCTTC.

This clonotype was observed many times. This CDR3 is CASSSLLAGYGYTF. The CDR3 bases are TGTGCCAGCAGTTCCCTATTAGCTGGCTATGGCTACACCTTC. The chain combines TRBV12-3 or TRBV12-4 with TRBJ1-2; no clear D gene. The V and J ends lost 4 bases and 4 bases respectively, with 13 bases between them. The CDR3 covers 14 residues.

This clonotype was observed a few times. The V call is TRBV6-2 or TRBV6-3, the J call TRBJ2-7; 8 positions agree with TRBD2. V lost 4 bases to trimming and J lost 4 bases; unmatched junction nucleotides: 9. Germline lookup yields CDR1 MNHEY and CDR2 SVGEGT. CDR3 size: 15 residues. CDR3 amino acids: CASSSLEREGYEQYF. CDR3 DNA: TGTGCCAGCAGTTCGTTGGAACGGGAGGGTTACGAGCAGTACTTC.

The chain joins TRBV6-2 or TRBV6-3 to TRBJ2-1; D may be TRBD2 (6 bases). Germline CDR1 and CDR2: MNHEY and SVGEGT. With 3 bases removed from V and 4 bases from J, the gap between germline ends came to 25 bases. The CDR3 is 19 residues long. CDR3 DNA sequence: TGTGCCAGCAGTTATAAGGGTCGGGGGATCTCCCGGGGTTACAATGAGCAGTTCTTC. Translated, it gives CASSYKGRGISRGYNEQFF.

The rearrangement uses TRBV12-3 or TRBV12-4 and TRBJ1-6; no clear D gene. V dropped 0 bases and J dropped 6 bases, with 9 bases sitting between them. This CDR3 contains 15 residues. As DNA, the CDR3 is TGTGCCAGCAGTTTAGCGCTGACTGGTAATTCACCCCTCCACTTT. Protein sequence: CASSLALTGNSPLHF.

This chain connects TRBV12-3 or TRBV12-4 to TRBJ1-5; 7 bases are a match to TRBD1. V was pared by 5 bases and J by 2 bases, with 12 bases of the junction left unmatched. The CDR3 is 17 residues long. CDR3: CASSVTHTGERNQPQHF. DNA of the CDR3: TGTGCCAGCAGTGTTACCCACACAGGGGAACGCAATCAGCCCCAGCATTTT.

The chain couples TRBV10-3 to TRBJ2-5, with D tentatively TRBD1 (6 bases). The CDR3 spans 15 residues. Trimming pared 6 bases from V and 4 bases from J, leaving 18 bases between. Germline V CDR1 and CDR2: ENHRY, SYGVKD. DNA for the CDR3: TGTGCCATCAGCGGAGACAGGATAGCAGGAGAGACCCAGTACTTC. Residues: CAISGDRIAGETQYF.

The gene calls are TRBV29-1 and TRBJ2-7, with TRBD2 as a possible D gene (5 bases). Trimming took off 6 bases at V and 4 bases at J, with 10 bases between the two ends. The CDR3 is 11 amino acids. CDR1 is SQVTM and CDR2 is ANQGSEA in the germline V gene. In nucleotides, the CDR3 is TGCAGCGTAGGTGGGAGATACGAGCAGTACTTC. Residues: CSVGGRYEQYF.

A few counts support this clonotype. The chain joins TRBV12-3 or TRBV12-4 to TRBJ2-3; no reliable D call. V was trimmed by 6 bases and J by 0 bases, leaving 7 bases between them. CDR3 length equals 13 residues. CDR3 protein: CASRFSSTDTQYF. The CDR3 coding sequence is TGTGCCAGCAGATTCTCTAGCACAGATACGCAGTATTTT.

This clonotype has just a few counts. The CDR3, as DNA: TGTGCCTGGAGTGGAGGGACTAGCAATCAGCCCCAGCATTTT. Residues: CAWSGGTSNQPQHF. The chain combines TRBV30 with TRBJ1-5; D might be TRBD1 (5 bases). Trimming took 1 base from V and 0 from J, leaving 7 bases between them. This CDR3 has 14 residues. Germline-derived CDR1 and CDR2 are GTSNPN and SVGIG (reference sequence).

Details on this clonotype: A junction boundary mismatches the germline segment, possibly from a read error. This chain connects TRBV6-1 to TRBJ2-2, with TRBD2 matching 7 bases. Germline lookup yields CDR1 MNHNS and CDR2 SASEGT. This CDR3 region has 14 residues. The CDR3 region is CASSLSAGTGGLFF. CDR3 nucleotide sequence: TGTGCCAGCAGCCTTTCAGCGGGGACCGGGGGGCTGTTTTTT.

The rearrangement links TRBV19 to TRBJ2-1; 11 bases match TRBD2. The germline V gene encodes CDR1 LNHDA and CDR2 SQIVND (reference sequence). The CDR3 extends over 14 amino acids. Trimming took 7 bases from V and 7 from J; bases not matched to a gene: 6. CDR3 sequence: CASKVAGGDNEQFF. In DNA, the CDR3 is TGTGCCAGTAAGGTAGCGGGAGGGGATAATGAGCAGTTCTTC.

This clonotype was seen a few times. The chain links TRBV5-1 to TRBJ2-4; 8 bases match TRBD1. Germline CDR1 SGHRS, CDR2 YFSETQ. J gave up 8 bases and V 4 bases, and 2 bases lay outside the gene matches. This CDR3 has 12 residues. CDR3 region: CASSGQGDIQYF. CDR3 DNA sequence: TGCGCCAGCAGCGGACAGGGTGACATTCAGTACTTC.

This clonotype turned up a few times. The chain has TRBV7-2 and TRBJ2-7; 8 nucleotides line up with TRBD2. Trimming removed 2 bases from V and 4 bases from J; junction bases left unmatched: 4. CDR1 SGHTA and CDR2 FQGNSA come from the germline V gene. The CDR3 length is 14 residues. CDR3 loop: CASSLNGGVYEQYF. The CDR3 nucleotides read TGTGCCAGCAGCTTAAACGGGGGGGTTTACGAGCAGTACTTC. Full variable domain (rest looked up from reference TRBV7-2 and TRBJ2-7): GAGVSQSPSNKVTEKGKDVELRCDPISGHTALYWYRQSLGQGLEFLIYFQGNSAPDKSGLPSDRFSAERTGGSVSTLTIQRTQQEDSAVYLCASSLNGGVYEQYFGPGTRLTVT.